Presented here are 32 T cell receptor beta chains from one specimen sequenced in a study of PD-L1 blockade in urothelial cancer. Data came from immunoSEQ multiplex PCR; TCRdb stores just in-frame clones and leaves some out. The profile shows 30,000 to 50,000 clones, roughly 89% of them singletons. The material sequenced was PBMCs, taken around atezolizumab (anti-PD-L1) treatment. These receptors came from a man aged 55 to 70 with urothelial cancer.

The chain's CDR3 is CAATNRDADTQYF. The DNA for the CDR3 is TGTGCCGCCACGAACAGGGACGCAGATACGCAGTATTTT. The chain is built from TRBV10-3 and TRBJ2-3; D perhaps matches TRBD1 (6 bases). There are 13 residues in the CDR3. The germline V gene has CDR1 ENHRY and CDR2 SYGVKD. Trimming shortened V by 11 bases and J by 4 bases, and 16 bases separated the two germline ends.

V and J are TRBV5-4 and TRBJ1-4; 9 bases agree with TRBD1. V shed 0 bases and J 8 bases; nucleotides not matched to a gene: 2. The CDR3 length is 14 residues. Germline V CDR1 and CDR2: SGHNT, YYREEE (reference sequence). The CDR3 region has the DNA TGTGCCAGCAGCTTGGCGACAGGGGGAGAAAAACTGTTTTTT. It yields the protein CASSLATGGEKLFF.

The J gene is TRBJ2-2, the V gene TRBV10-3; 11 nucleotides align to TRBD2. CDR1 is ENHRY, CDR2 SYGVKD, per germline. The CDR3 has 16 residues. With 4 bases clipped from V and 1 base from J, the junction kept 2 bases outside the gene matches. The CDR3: CAISAGLAVNTGELFF. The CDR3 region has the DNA TGTGCCATCAGTGCGGGACTAGCGGTGAACACCGGGGAGCTGTTTTTT.

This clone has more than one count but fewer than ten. As DNA, the CDR3 is TGTGCCAGCAGCTTAACAGCGGGGGGTGCCACCGGGGAGCTGTTTTTT. Residues: CASSLTAGGATGELFF. The chain carries TRBV7-3 and TRBJ2-2, with 9 bases lining up with TRBD2. This CDR3 spans 16 amino acids. Unmatched junction bases numbered 3, after V lost 0 bases and J lost 4 bases. CDR1 is SGHTA, CDR2 FQGTGA, per germline.

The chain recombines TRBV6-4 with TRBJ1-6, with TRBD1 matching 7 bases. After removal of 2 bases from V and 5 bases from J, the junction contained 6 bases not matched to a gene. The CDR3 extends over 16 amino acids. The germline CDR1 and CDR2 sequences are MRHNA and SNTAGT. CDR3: CASSDPPGQHNSPLHF. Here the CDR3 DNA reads TGTGCCAGCAGTGACCCACCGGGACAGCATAATTCACCCCTCCACTTT.

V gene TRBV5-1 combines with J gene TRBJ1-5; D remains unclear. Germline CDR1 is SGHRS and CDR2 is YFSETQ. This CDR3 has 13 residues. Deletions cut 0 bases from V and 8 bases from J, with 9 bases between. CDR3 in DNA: TGCGCCAGCAGCTTGGAGGCCGGGGAGCCCCAGCATTTT. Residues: CASSLEAGEPQHF.

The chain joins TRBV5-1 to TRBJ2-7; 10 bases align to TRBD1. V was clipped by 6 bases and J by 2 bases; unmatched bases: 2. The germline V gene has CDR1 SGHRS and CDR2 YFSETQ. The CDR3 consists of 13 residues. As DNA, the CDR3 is TGCGCCAGCACGGACAGGGGGGCCTACGAGCAGTACTTC. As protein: CASTDRGAYEQYF. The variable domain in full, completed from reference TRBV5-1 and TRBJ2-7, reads KAGVTQTPRYLIKTRGQQVTLSCSPISGHRSVSWYQQTPGQGLQFLFEYFSETQRNKGNFPGRFSGRQFSNSRSEMNVSTLELGDSALYLCASTDRGAYEQYFGPGTRLTVT.

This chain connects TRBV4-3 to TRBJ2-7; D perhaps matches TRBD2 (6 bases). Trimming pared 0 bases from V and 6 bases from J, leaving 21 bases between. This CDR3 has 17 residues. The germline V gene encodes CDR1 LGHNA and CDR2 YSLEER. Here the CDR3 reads CASSQDHPLGGPVEQYF. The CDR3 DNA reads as TGCGCCAGCAGCCAAGATCATCCCCTGGGAGGTCCGGTCGAGCAGTACTTC.

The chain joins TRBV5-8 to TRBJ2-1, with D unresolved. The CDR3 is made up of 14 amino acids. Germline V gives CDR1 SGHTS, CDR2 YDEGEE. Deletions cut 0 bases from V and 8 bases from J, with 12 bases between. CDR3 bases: TGTGCCAGCAGCTTGGAACCCAGGAAGGATGAGCAGTTCTTC. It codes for CASSLEPRKDEQFF.

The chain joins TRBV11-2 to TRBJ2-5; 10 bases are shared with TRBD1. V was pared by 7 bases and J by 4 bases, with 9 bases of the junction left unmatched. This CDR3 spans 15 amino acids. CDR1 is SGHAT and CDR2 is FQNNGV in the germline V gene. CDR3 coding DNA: TGTGCCAGCATATTAGACAGGGGGCGCGGAGAGACCCAGTACTTC. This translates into CASILDRGRGETQYF. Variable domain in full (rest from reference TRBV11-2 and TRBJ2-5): EAGVAQSPRYKIIEKRQSVAFWCNPISGHATLYWYQQILGQGPKLLIQFQNNGVVDDSQLPKDRFSAERLKGVDSTLKIQPAKLEDSAVYLCASILDRGRGETQYFGPGTRLLVL.

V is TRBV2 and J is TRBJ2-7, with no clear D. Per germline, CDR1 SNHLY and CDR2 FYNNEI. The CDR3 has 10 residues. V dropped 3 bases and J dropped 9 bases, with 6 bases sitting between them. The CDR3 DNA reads TGTGCCAGCAGTGAGGTCGGGCAGTACTTC. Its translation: CASSEVGQYF. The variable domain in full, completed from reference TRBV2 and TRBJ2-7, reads EPEVTQTPSHQVTQMGQEVILRCVPISNHLYFYWYRQILGQKVEFLVSFYNNEISEKSEIFDDQFSVERPDGSNFTLKIRSTKLEDSAMYFCASSEVGQYFGPGTRLTVT.

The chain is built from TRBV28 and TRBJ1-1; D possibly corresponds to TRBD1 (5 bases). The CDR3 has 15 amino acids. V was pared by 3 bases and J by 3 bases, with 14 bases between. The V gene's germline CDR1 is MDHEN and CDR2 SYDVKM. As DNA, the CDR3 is TGTGCCAGCAGTTTGCAGAGACTAGGGGACACTGAAGCTTTCTTT. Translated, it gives CASSLQRLGDTEAFF.

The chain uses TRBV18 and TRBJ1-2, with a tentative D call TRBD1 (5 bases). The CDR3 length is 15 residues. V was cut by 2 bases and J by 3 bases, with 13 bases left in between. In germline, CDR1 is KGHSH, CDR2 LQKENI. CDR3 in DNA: TGTGCCAGCTCACCATCTACAGGAGGGGACTATGGCTACACCTTC. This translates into CASSPSTGGDYGYTF.

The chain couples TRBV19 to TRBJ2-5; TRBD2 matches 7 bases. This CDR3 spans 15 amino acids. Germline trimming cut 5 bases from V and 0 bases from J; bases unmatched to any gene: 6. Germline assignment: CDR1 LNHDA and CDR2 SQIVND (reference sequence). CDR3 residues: CASSPREGYQETQYF. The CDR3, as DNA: TGTGCCAGTAGTCCGAGGGAGGGATACCAAGAGACCCAGTACTTC.

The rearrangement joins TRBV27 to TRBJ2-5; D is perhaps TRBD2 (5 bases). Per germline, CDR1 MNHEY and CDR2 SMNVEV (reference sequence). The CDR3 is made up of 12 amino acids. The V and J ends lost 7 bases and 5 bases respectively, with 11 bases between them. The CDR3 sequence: CASKIPGETQYF. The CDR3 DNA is TGTGCCAGCAAAATACCGGGGGAGACCCAGTACTTC.

The DNA of the CDR3 is TGTGCCAGCTCCCCCGGGACATTAACTTACGAGCAGTACTTC. This translates into CASSPGTLTYEQYF. V gene TRBV18 combines with J gene TRBJ2-7; possibly TRBD1 for D (6 bases). V was pared by 6 bases and J by 4 bases, with 16 bases between. This CDR3 has 14 amino acids. Germline values: CDR1 KGHSH, CDR2 LQKENI.

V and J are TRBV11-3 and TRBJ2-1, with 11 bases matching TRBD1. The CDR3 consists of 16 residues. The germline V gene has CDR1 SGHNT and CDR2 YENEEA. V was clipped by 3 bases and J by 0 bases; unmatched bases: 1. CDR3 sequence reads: CASSFGTGGSYNEQFF. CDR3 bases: TGTGCCAGCAGCTTCGGGACAGGGGGCTCCTACAATGAGCAGTTCTTC. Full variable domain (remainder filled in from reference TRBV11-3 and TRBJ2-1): EAGVVQSPRYKIIEKKQPVAFWCNPISGHNTLYWYLQNLGQGPELLIRYENEEAVDDSQLPKDRFSAERLKGVDSTLKIQPAELGDSAVYLCASSFGTGGSYNEQFFGPGTRLTVL.

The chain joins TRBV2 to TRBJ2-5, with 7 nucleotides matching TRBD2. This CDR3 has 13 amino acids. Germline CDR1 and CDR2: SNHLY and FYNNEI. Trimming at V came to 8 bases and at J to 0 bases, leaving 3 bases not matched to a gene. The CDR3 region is CASPGGNQETQYF. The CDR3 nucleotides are TGTGCCAGCCCCGGGGGGAACCAAGAGACCCAGTACTTC.

The CDR3 DNA reads as TGCGCCAGCAGTCCGGAGCGGGGGGTTTCCTACGAGCAGTACTTC. It encodes CASSPERGVSYEQYF. The rearrangement uses TRBV4-3 and TRBJ2-7; TRBD2 matches at 9 bases. V was pared by 6 bases and J by 1 base, with 7 bases of the junction left unmatched. The CDR3 covers 15 residues. Germline CDR1 LGHNA, CDR2 YSLEER.

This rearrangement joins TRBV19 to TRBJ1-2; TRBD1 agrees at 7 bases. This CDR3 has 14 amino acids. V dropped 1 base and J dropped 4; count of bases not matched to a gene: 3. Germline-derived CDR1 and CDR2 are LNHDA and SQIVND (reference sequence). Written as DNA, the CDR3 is TGTGCCAGTAGTATAGTGGGGACAGTCTATGGCTACACCTTC. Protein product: CASSIVGTVYGYTF.

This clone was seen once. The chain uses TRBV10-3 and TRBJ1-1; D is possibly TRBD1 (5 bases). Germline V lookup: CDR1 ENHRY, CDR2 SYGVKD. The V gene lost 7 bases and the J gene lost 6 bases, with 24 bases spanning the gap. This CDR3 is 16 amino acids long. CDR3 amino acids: CAITDLGTRAGAEAFF. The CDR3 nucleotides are TGTGCCATCACTGATTTGGGAACCAGGGCGGGGGCTGAAGCTTTCTTT.

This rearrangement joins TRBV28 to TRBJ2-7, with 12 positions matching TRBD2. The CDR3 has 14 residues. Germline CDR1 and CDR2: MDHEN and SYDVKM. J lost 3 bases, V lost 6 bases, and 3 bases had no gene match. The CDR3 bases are TGTGCCAGCAGGGGACTAGCGGGCCACTACGAGCAGTACTTC. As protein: CASRGLAGHYEQYF. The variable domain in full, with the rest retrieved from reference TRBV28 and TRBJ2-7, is DVKVTQSSRYLVKRTGEKVFLECVQDMDHENMFWYRQDPGLGLRLIYFSYDVKMKEKGDIPEGYSVSREKKERFSLILESASTNQTSMYLCASRGLAGHYEQYFGPGTRLTVT.

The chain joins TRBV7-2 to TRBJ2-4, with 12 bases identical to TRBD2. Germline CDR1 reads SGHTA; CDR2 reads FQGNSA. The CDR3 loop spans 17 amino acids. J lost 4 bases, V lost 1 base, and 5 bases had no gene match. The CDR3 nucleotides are TGTGCCAGCAGCTTAGACCTAGCGGGAGGGTTAAAAAACATTCAGTACTTC. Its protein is CASSLDLAGGLKNIQYF.

The CDR3 DNA follows: TGTGCCAGCAGCTCAGGGGGCCCGGAGACCCAGTACTTC. Translated, it gives CASSSGGPETQYF. The chain is built from TRBV7-9 and TRBJ2-5; 8 positions match TRBD1. The CDR3 is 13 residues long. CDR1 is SEHNR, CDR2 FQNEAQ, per germline (reference sequence). Losses at the gene ends were 4 bases for V and 5 bases for J; bases not matched to a gene: 3.

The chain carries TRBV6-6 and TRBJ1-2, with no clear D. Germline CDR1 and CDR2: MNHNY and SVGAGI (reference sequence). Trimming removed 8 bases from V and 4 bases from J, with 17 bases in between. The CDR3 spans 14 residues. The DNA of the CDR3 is TGTGCCAGCCGTAGCGGGCAGTTGGTCTATGGCTACACCTTC. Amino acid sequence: CASRSGQLVYGYTF.

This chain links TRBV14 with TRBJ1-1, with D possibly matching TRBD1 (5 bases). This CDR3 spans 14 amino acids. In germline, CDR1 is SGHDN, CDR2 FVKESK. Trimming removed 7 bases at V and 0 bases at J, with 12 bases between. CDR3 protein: CASTPRGVNTEAFF. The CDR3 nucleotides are TGTGCCAGCACCCCCCGGGGGGTGAACACTGAAGCTTTCTTT.

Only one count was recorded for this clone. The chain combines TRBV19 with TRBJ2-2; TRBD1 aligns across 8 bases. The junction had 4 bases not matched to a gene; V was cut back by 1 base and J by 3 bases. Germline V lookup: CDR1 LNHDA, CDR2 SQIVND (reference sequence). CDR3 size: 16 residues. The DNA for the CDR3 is TGTGCCAGTAGTATAGGCTCAGGGGGCGACACCGGGGAGCTGTTTTTT. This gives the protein CASSIGSGGDTGELFF. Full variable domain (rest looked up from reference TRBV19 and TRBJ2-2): DGGITQSPKYLFRKEGQNVTLSCEQNLNHDAMYWYRQDPGQGLRLIYYSQIVNDFQKGDIAEGYSVSREKKESFPLTVTSAQKNPTAFYLCASSIGSGGDTGELFFGEGSRLTVL.

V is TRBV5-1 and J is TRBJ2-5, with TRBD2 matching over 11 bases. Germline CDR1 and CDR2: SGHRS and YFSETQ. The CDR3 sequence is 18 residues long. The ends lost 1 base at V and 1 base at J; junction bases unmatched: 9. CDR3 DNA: TGCGCCAGCAGCTTGAGGCCCCCCGGGACTAGCGGCCAAGAGACCCAGTACTTC. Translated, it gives CASSLRPPGTSGQETQYF.

The CDR3 here is CASSLLIGRGTKSGNTIYF. CDR3 bases: TGTGCCAGCAGCTTGCTAATTGGCAGGGGTACAAAATCTGGAAACACCATATATTTT. The rearrangement uses TRBV5-6 and TRBJ1-3; tentatively, D is TRBD1 (6 bases). V was clipped by 1 base and J by 1 base, with 21 bases between them. The CDR3 has 19 residues. Germline V gene data show CDR1 as SGHDT and CDR2 as YYEEEE.

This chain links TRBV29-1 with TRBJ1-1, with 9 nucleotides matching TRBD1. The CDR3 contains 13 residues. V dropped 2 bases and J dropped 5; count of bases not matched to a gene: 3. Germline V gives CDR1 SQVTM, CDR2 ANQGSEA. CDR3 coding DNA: TGCAGCGTTGAACAACAGGGGGCAACTGAAGCTTTCTTT. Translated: CSVEQQGATEAFF.

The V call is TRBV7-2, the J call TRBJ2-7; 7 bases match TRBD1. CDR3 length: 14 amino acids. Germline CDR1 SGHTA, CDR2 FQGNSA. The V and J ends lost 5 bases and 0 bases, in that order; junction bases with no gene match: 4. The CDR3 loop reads CASSTTGTSYEQYF. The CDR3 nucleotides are TGTGCCAGCAGCACGACAGGGACCTCCTACGAGCAGTACTTC.

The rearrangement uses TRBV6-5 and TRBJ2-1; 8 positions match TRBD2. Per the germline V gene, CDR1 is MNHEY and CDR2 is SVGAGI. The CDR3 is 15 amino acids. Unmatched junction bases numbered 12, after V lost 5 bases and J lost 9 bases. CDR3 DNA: TGTGCCAGCAGTCTAACTAGCGGTTTTACGGGTGAGCAGTTCTTC. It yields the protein CASSLTSGFTGEQFF.